Shown below are 30 T cell receptor beta chains from a single sample sequenced in a study of shared clonotypes between healthy human individuals. This table comes from immunoSEQ multiplex PCR, and its TCRdb copy is limited to in-frame clones, with some not included. The data show about 230,000 clones, with 50% to 80% seen just once and over 8.5% held by the top ten. The specimen was memory CD4+ T cells sorted from blood. Subset described: CD45RA-negative fraction. The receptors stem from a man aged 30 to 39 in good health.

The rearrangement joins TRBV10-2 to TRBJ2-3; TRBD1 or TRBD2 may be the D gene (6 bases each). CDR3 length: 14 residues. Germline CDR1 reads WSHSY; CDR2 reads SAAADI. V was pared by 8 bases and J by 4 bases, with 16 bases between. Here the CDR3 DNA reads TGCGCCAGCGGTCTGTGGGGGGCATCAGATACGCAGTATTTT. Its protein is CASGLWGASDTQYF.

The rearrangement links TRBV7-8 to TRBJ1-2; TRBD1 is a possible D gene (6 bases). Germline CDR1 reads SGHVS; CDR2 reads FQNEAQ. V was cut by 5 bases and J by 2 bases, with 21 bases left in between. The CDR3 contains 17 residues. The CDR3 reads CASSLTSSGTSNYGYTF. CDR3 nucleotides: TGTGCCAGCAGCCTAACCTCGAGCGGGACATCGAACTATGGCTACACCTTC.

The CDR3 DNA reads as TGCGCCAGCAGCTTTTTAGCGGGAGCTGGAGGGGCCAACGTCCTGACTTTC. Protein product: CASSFLAGAGGANVLTF. This chain links TRBV5-1 with TRBJ2-6; 9 bases align to TRBD2. Germline trimming cut 2 bases from V and 4 bases from J; bases unmatched to any gene: 7. The CDR3 is 17 amino acids. Germline assignment: CDR1 SGHRS and CDR2 YFSETQ. Looking up the rest from reference TRBV5-1 and TRBJ2-6 gives the full variable domain: KAGVTQTPRYLIKTRGQQVTLSCSPISGHRSVSWYQQTPGQGLQFLFEYFSETQRNKGNFPGRFSGRQFSNSRSEMNVSTLELGDSALYLCASSFLAGAGGANVLTFGAGSRLTVL.

This clone has just a few counts. The chain couples TRBV2 to TRBJ2-7, with D hard to call. CDR1 and CDR2 from the germline V gene are SNHLY and FYNNEI. This CDR3 region has 11 residues. V lost 3 bases and J lost 3, with 3 bases in between. CDR3 region: CASSDNYEQYF. As DNA, the CDR3 is TGTGCCAGCAGTGACAACTACGAGCAGTACTTC.

Worth noting for this clone: The same CDR3 also results from other DNA sequences found in this sample. The chain has TRBV11-2 and TRBJ1-1, with D unresolved. Germline V CDR1 and CDR2: SGHAT, FQNNGV. The CDR3 runs 14 residues. V shed 0 bases and J shed 1 base, with 6 bases lying between them. The CDR3 DNA reads TGTGCCAGCAGCTTAGATTTGGCGAACACTGAAGCTTTCTTT. Protein sequence: CASSLDLANTEAFF.

The chain uses TRBV2 and TRBJ2-3; D not resolved. The germline CDR1 and CDR2 sequences are SNHLY and FYNNEI. Trimming removed 6 bases from V and 3 bases from J, with 7 bases in between. This CDR3 has 12 amino acids. CDR3 sequence (DNA): TGTGCCAGCAGACAATATACAGATACGCAGTATTTT. Its translation: CASRQYTDTQYF.

This chain connects TRBV2 to TRBJ2-3; 7 bases line up with TRBD2. This CDR3 comprises 16 residues. Per germline, CDR1 SNHLY and CDR2 FYNNEI. Trimming cost V 6 bases and J 0 bases; bases outside gene matches: 9. The CDR3 protein is CASRRPGGTSTDTQYF. DNA for the CDR3: TGTGCCAGCAGGCGACCCGGGGGGACTAGCACAGATACGCAGTATTTT.

The V gene is TRBV7-9, the J gene TRBJ2-7, with 8 bases identical to TRBD1. Germline V lookup: CDR1 SEHNR, CDR2 FQNEAQ (reference sequence). Trimming at V came to 8 bases and at J to 6 bases, leaving 9 bases not matched to a gene. The CDR3 extends over 13 amino acids. The CDR3 reads CASSRQGAGEQYF. CDR3 DNA sequence: TGTGCCAGCTCTCGCCAGGGGGCTGGCGAGCAGTACTTC.

The V and J genes are TRBV4-2 and TRBJ1-2; 9 nucleotides align to TRBD1. V lost 3 bases to trimming and J lost 5 bases; unmatched junction nucleotides: 19. CDR1 and CDR2 from the germline V gene are LGHNA and YNFKEQ. This CDR3 is built from 19 residues. The CDR3 reads CASSQASGTGRFEAYGYTF. CDR3 DNA: TGTGCCAGCAGCCAGGCATCCGGGACAGGGCGATTCGAGGCGTATGGCTACACCTTC.

The chain joins TRBV5-5 to TRBJ2-7; the match to TRBD1 covers 9 bases. Germline trimming cut 1 base from V and 2 bases from J; bases unmatched to any gene: 7. The CDR3 sequence is 16 residues long. Germline V CDR1 and CDR2: SGHKS, YYEKEE (reference sequence). CDR3 in amino acids: CASSLRFGTGTYEQYF. The CDR3 DNA reads as TGTGCCAGCAGCTTGAGGTTCGGGACAGGGACCTACGAGCAGTACTTC.

This chain uses TRBV11-2 with TRBJ2-7; D gene ambiguous. From germline, CDR1 is SGHAT and CDR2 FQNNGV. Trimming stripped 2 bases from V and 2 bases from J, with 7 bases between. The CDR3 totals 13 residues. CDR3 nucleotides: TGTGCCAGCAGCTTAAGGCAGACCTACGAGCAGTACTTC. Amino acid sequence: CASSLRQTYEQYF.

The V gene is TRBV5-1, the J gene TRBJ2-5; the match to TRBD2 covers 15 bases. The junction had 3 bases not matched to a gene; V was cut back by 4 bases and J by 2 bases. Germline V gene data show CDR1 as SGHRS and CDR2 as YFSETQ. The CDR3 contains 16 residues. CDR3 residues: CASSPGTSGRQETQYF. The CDR3, as DNA: TGCGCCAGCAGCCCCGGGACTAGCGGGAGGCAAGAGACCCAGTACTTC.

The V and J genes are TRBV11-2 and TRBJ2-1, with 7 bases matching TRBD2. Trimming at V came to 5 bases and at J to 4 bases, leaving 11 bases not matched to a gene. The CDR3 is 16 amino acids. In germline, CDR1 is SGHAT, CDR2 FQNNGV. The CDR3 nucleotides are TGTGCCAGCAGCGCCCCTGGGCGGGAGAGGTACAATGAGCAGTTCTTC. Translating it yields CASSAPGRERYNEQFF.

This chain links TRBV7-6 with TRBJ2-7, with TRBD2 as a possible D gene (5 bases). V lost 6 bases to trimming and J lost 4 bases, with 13 bases between them. The CDR3 sequence is 13 residues long. Germline V gives CDR1 SGHVS, CDR2 FNYEAQ. CDR3 residues: CASSPQEGYEQYF. The CDR3 DNA reads TGTGCCAGCAGTCCTCAAGAGGGATACGAGCAGTACTTC.

The rearrangement uses TRBV5-4 and TRBJ2-3; either TRBD1 or TRBD2 may fit D (5 bases each). The ends were cut back, 4 bases at V and 0 bases at J, with 9 bases in the middle. The CDR3 sequence is 14 residues long. Germline V gives CDR1 SGHNT, CDR2 YYREEE (reference sequence). CDR3 DNA: TGTGCCAGCAGCCCGGGGACCAGCACAGATACGCAGTATTTT. It yields the protein CASSPGTSTDTQYF. The full variable domain, completed using reference TRBV5-4 and TRBJ2-3, is ETGVTQSPTHLIKTRGQQVTLRCSSQSGHNTVSWYQQALGQGPQFIFQYYREEENGRGNFPPRFSGLQFPNYSSELNVNALELDDSALYLCASSPGTSTDTQYFGPGTRLTVL.

In the case of this clone: The identical CDR3 is also encoded by other nucleotide sequences in the sample. The chain employs TRBV18 and TRBJ2-7; D uncertain. The germline V gene encodes CDR1 KGHSH and CDR2 LQKENI. The V and J ends lost 2 bases and 0 bases respectively, with 8 bases between them. The CDR3 is 14 amino acids. The CDR3 DNA reads as TGTGCCAGCTCACCAGGCGGAAGCTCCTACGAGCAGTACTTC. Translated: CASSPGGSSYEQYF.

The chain employs TRBV10-3 and TRBJ2-7, with D perhaps being TRBD1 or TRBD2 (5 bases each). The CDR3 has 21 amino acids. Per germline, CDR1 ENHRY and CDR2 SYGVKD. Trimming stripped 0 bases from V and 0 bases from J, with 27 bases between. The CDR3 nucleotides are TGTGCCATCAGTGAGTCTCCAGGTTGGGGCGCCCGGGACCGCCGCTCCTACGAGCAGTACTTC. Encoded protein: CAISESPGWGARDRRSYEQYF.

The chain has TRBV23-1 and TRBJ2-3; TRBD1 matches at 10 bases. TRBV23-1 carries the ORF label, with uncertain function. Unmatched junction bases numbered 13, after V lost 2 bases and J lost 2 bases. The CDR3 sequence is 19 residues long. The CDR3 coding sequence is TGCGCCAGCAGTCAACCGGGAATCGGGACAGGGGCCCCCACAGATACGCAGTATTTT. Its translation: CASSQPGIGTGAPTDTQYF.

This clone was counted at least ten times. The chain joins TRBV2 to TRBJ1-1; maybe TRBD1 (5 bases). CDR1 and CDR2 from the germline V gene are SNHLY and FYNNEI. The CDR3 is made up of 14 amino acids. V lost 7 bases and J 0 bases, leaving 12 bases between the germline ends. CDR3: CASTIDRVNTEAFF. The DNA for the CDR3 is TGTGCCAGCACCATTGACAGAGTGAACACTGAAGCTTTCTTT.

The chain recombines TRBV6-6 with TRBJ2-7, with 8 positions matching TRBD2. This CDR3 region has 15 residues. CDR1 and CDR2 (germline): MNHNY, SVGAGI (reference sequence). V lost 2 bases to trimming and J lost 2 bases; unmatched junction nucleotides: 5. The CDR3 spells CASSYTNGGAYEQYF. The CDR3 coding sequence is TGTGCCAGCAGTTACACGAACGGGGGGGCCTACGAGCAGTACTTC.

V usage is TRBV28 and J usage is TRBJ2-1, with no clear D. Trimming cost V 6 bases and J 0 bases, with 12 bases left between them. CDR3 size: 15 residues. Germline V lookup: CDR1 MDHEN, CDR2 SYDVKM. The CDR3 here is CASRINSLSYNEQFF. The CDR3 DNA sequence: TGTGCCAGCAGAATAAACAGCCTCTCCTACAATGAGCAGTTCTTC.

V and J are TRBV29-1 and TRBJ2-3; 11 nucleotides align to TRBD1. V lost 4 bases to trimming and J lost 2 bases; unmatched junction nucleotides: 5. Germline CDR1 reads SQVTM; CDR2 reads ANQGSEA. CDR3 length: 15 amino acids. The CDR3 nucleotides are TGCAGCGTTGTTCCGGGACAGGGGGACACAGATACGCAGTATTTT. As protein: CSVVPGQGDTDTQYF.

This clone occurred a few times. This chain connects TRBV27 to TRBJ2-7; 7 bases line up with TRBD1. This CDR3 comprises 15 residues. The germline CDR1 and CDR2 sequences are MNHEY and SMNVEV (reference sequence). The V segment lost 5 bases and the J segment 0 bases; nucleotides outside the gene matches: 7. The DNA of the CDR3 is TGTGCCAGCAGTAGGTTGGGACAGTCCTCCTACGAGCAGTACTTC. Residues: CASSRLGQSSYEQYF.

This clone was seen once. V gene TRBV6-1 combines with J gene TRBJ2-2; tentative D call: TRBD1 (6 bases). Trimming took off 0 bases at V and 5 bases at J, with 16 bases between the two ends. The CDR3 is made up of 17 amino acids. The germline V gene encodes CDR1 MNHNS and CDR2 SASEGT. In DNA form, the CDR3 reads TGTGCCAGCAGTGAAGCTCCTAACAGGGCGTATACCGGGGAGCTGTTTTTT. It specifies CASSEAPNRAYTGELFF.

This clone was seen once. This rearrangement joins TRBV10-3 to TRBJ2-5, with a tentative D call TRBD1 (6 bases). The CDR3 extends over 13 amino acids. The V end was cut by 11 bases, the J end by 1 base, with 14 bases between. Germline V CDR1 and CDR2: ENHRY, SYGVKD. The CDR3 is CAVHRDLQETQYF. DNA of the CDR3: TGTGCCGTTCACAGGGACCTCCAAGAGACCCAGTACTTC.

This sequence joins TRBV2 and TRBJ2-5; D is unresolved. V was trimmed by 6 bases and J by 2 bases, leaving 10 bases between them. CDR1 and CDR2 from the germline V gene are SNHLY and FYNNEI. There are 13 residues in the CDR3. CDR3 bases: TGTGCCAGCAGAAGACAATTGCAAGAGACCCAGTACTTC. Residues: CASRRQLQETQYF.

The chain combines TRBV27 with TRBJ2-7; no clear D gene. Germline CDR1 reads MNHEY; CDR2 reads SMNVEV (reference sequence). The germline V and J ends were trimmed by 5 bases and 2 bases, with 16 bases remaining between them. The CDR3 runs to 15 residues. In DNA form, the CDR3 reads TGTGCCAGCAGTCTTACACCTCTTGTAACCTACGAGCAGTACTTC. Its translation is CASSLTPLVTYEQYF.

This clone was recorded many times. The chain's CDR3 is CASSDEGLAGKKHGTQGYNEQFF. The CDR3 region has the DNA TGTGCCAGCAGCGACGAGGGACTAGCGGGAAAGAAACACGGGACACAAGGCTACAATGAGCAGTTCTTC. This sequence joins TRBV9 and TRBJ2-1; 13 bases line up with TRBD2. Germline lookup yields CDR1 SGDLS and CDR2 YYNGEE. The ends lost 3 bases at V and 3 bases at J; junction bases unmatched: 24. This CDR3 has 23 amino acids.

The CDR3 DNA reads TGTGCCAGCAGCTTACTCCGACAGACGAACACTGAAGCTTTCTTT. It yields the protein CASSLLRQTNTEAFF. The V and J genes are TRBV7-9 and TRBJ1-1; maybe TRBD1 (5 bases). This CDR3 spans 15 amino acids. V was cut by 2 bases and J by 1 base, with 11 bases left in between. The germline gives CDR1 SEHNR, CDR2 FQNEAQ (reference sequence).

The chain has TRBV9 and TRBJ2-5; D not resolved. The CDR3 totals 12 residues. Trimming stripped 1 base from V and 5 bases from J, with 6 bases between. Germline assignment: CDR1 SGDLS and CDR2 YYNGEE. CDR3 in amino acids: CASSVYGETQYF. DNA for the CDR3: TGTGCCAGCAGCGTATACGGGGAGACCCAGTACTTC.